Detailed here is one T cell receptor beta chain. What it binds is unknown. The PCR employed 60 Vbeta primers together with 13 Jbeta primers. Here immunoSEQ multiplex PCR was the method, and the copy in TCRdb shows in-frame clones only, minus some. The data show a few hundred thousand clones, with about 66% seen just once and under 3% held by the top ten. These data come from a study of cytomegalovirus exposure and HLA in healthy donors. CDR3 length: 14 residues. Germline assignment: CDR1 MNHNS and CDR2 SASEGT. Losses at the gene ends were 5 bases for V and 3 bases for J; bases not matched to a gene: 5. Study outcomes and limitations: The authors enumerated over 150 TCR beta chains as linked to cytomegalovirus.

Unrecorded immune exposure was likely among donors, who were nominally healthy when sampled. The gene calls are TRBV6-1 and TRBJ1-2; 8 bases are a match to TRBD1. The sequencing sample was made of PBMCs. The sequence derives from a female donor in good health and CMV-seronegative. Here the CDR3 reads CASSSTGGHYGYTF. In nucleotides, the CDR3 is TGTGCCAGCAGTTCTACAGGGGGGCACTATGGCTACACCTTC.